This T cell receptor beta chain was identified during a study of breast tumors, draining lymph nodes, adjacent tissues. This CDR3 has 14 amino acids. The germline gives CDR1 LNHDA, CDR2 SQIVND (reference sequence). For this clonotype: The antigen remains unidentified. One end of the junction fails to match germline, which may point to a read error.

TCRdb re-called the multiplex PCR reads with MiXCR, one entry per CDR3 protein. The data hold 30,000 to 35,000 distinct CDR3 sequences, with about 63% observed a single time. Findings and limits, study-wide: That most tumor T cells come from lymph nodes remained unproven. Tumor and nontumor repertoires were significantly more similar in luminal-like than in basal-like breast cancer.

This chain connects TRBV19 to TRBJ2-5; D ambiguous. The receptor was derived from a female donor with breast cancer. Some clones in this sample may be carry-over from other donors' samples. Sequenced sample: breast tumor tissue. The DNA for the CDR3 is TGTGCCAGTAGTATTTCAGCGTACCAAGGGACCCAGTACTTC. This translates into CASSISAYQGTQYF.